A single sample is the source of the 9 T cell receptor beta chains below, sequenced in a study of blood T cell repertoires in COVID-19 (dated by TCRdb to 2018 to 2020). Library preparation was by the immunoSEQ multiplex PCR assay. Drawn from immuneACCESS, this table holds only the in-frame rearrangements with V and J called that TCRdb kept. Clones are partly lost; checked studies trace under half to an unresolved V gene and leave the rest unexplained. The sample table contains fewer than 350,000 clones; only one count was recorded for 81% of them. The ten largest clones add up to about 3.2% of the sample. Sequences were obtained from peripheral blood. These receptors were collected from a woman in her fifties or sixties with active or convalescent COVID-19.

V and J are TRBV12-3 or TRBV12-4 and TRBJ2-7; D gene ambiguous. CDR3 size: 11 residues. V was pared by 6 bases and J by 2 bases, with 5 bases between. The CDR3 spells CASSTAYEQYF. CDR3 nucleotide sequence: TGTGCCAGCAGCACGGCCTACGAGCAGTACTTC.

J is TRBJ2-5 and V is TRBV24-1, with TRBD1 matching over 7 bases. The trim removed 3 bases at V and 5 bases at J, leaving 8 bases unmatched. The CDR3 covers 15 residues. CDR1 KGHDR and CDR2 SFDVKD come from the germline V gene. The CDR3 loop reads CATSDLNRGEETQYF. The CDR3, as DNA: TGTGCCACCAGTGATCTTAACAGGGGAGAGGAGACCCAGTACTTC.

The chain is built from TRBV7-2 and TRBJ2-7, with 8 bases identical to TRBD1. V lost 3 bases and J lost 7; bases outside the gene matches: 14. This CDR3 has 16 residues. The germline V gene encodes CDR1 SGHTA and CDR2 FQGNSA. In DNA form, the CDR3 reads TGTGCCAGCAGCTTTGCTTGGACAGGGTCTGTTGGGGAGCAGTACTTC. Translating it yields CASSFAWTGSVGEQYF.

This chain links TRBV9 with TRBJ1-2; 10 bases are a match to TRBD1. Unmatched junction bases numbered 11, after V lost 5 bases and J lost 7 bases. CDR3 length equals 15 residues. Germline-derived CDR1 and CDR2 are SGDLS and YYNGEE. The CDR3 DNA sequence: TGTGCCAGCAGTGGGACAGGGGAGCCTATAGGTGGCTACACCTTC. Translation: CASSGTGEPIGGYTF.

The rearrangement uses TRBV5-1 and TRBJ2-5, with 14 bases lining up with TRBD2. Germline-derived CDR1 and CDR2 are SGHRS and YFSETQ. V shed 4 bases and J 4 bases; nucleotides not matched to a gene: 12. The CDR3 spans 18 residues. The CDR3 region has the DNA TGCGCCAGCAGCCAAACGACTAGCGGGGGGGCACAAGGAGAGACCCAGTACTTC. Translation gives CASSQTTSGGAQGETQYF.

In this sample, this clone turned up a few times. The chain recombines TRBV2 with TRBJ1-1; D is undetermined. In germline, CDR1 is SNHLY, CDR2 FYNNEI. The CDR3 runs to 15 residues. V was pared by 3 bases and J by 4 bases, with 15 bases between. The CDR3 DNA follows: TGTGCCAGCAGTGATTCTGCGCGGGCGGTCACTGAAGCTTTCTTT. It translates to CASSDSARAVTEAFF.

In DNA, the CDR3 is TGTGCCAGCAGCTCGGCACAGGGAAAACTCTATGGCTACACCTTC. Protein: CASSSAQGKLYGYTF. The chain employs TRBV5-4 and TRBJ1-2, with TRBD1 as a possible D gene (6 bases). This CDR3 has 15 amino acids. V was trimmed by 3 bases and J by 4 bases, leaving 16 bases between them. From germline, CDR1 is SGHNT and CDR2 YYREEE (reference sequence).

The rearrangement joins TRBV30 to TRBJ1-5; 9 bases map to TRBD1. The CDR3 has 15 amino acids. With V trimmed by 3 bases and J by 4 bases, 7 bases remained unmatched. Germline CDR1 GTSNPN, CDR2 SVGIG (reference sequence). For the CDR3, the DNA is TGTGCCTGGAGAGCCGGGACAGGGAGAAATCAGCCCCAGCATTTT. Its translation is CAWRAGTGRNQPQHF.

J is TRBJ1-4 and V is TRBV5-1; 7 bases match TRBD1. This CDR3 comprises 14 residues. V was clipped by 1 base and J by 11 bases; unmatched bases: 8. The germline V gene encodes CDR1 SGHRS and CDR2 YFSETQ. CDR3 amino acids: CASSLPGDSLKLFF. CDR3 in DNA: TGCGCCAGCAGCTTGCCGGGGGACAGTTTGAAACTGTTTTTT.